Below, 20 T cell receptor beta chains from the same sample are listed, as sequenced in a study of T cells in localized non-small cell lung cancer. Assay used: immunoSEQ multiplex PCR; TCRdb lists only in-frame clones, some missing. The sample includes under 150,000 clones, about 90% of them seen just once. Sequenced here: peripheral blood, sampled before any cancer treatment. These receptors were collected from a female donor older than 55 with stage I lung adenocarcinoma.

The V and J genes are TRBV28 and TRBJ2-4, with 7 bases that match TRBD1. The CDR3 consists of 16 residues. Looked up from germline, CDR1 is MDHEN and CDR2 is SYDVKM. The V segment lost 3 bases and the J segment 0 bases; nucleotides outside the gene matches: 5. The CDR3 nucleotides are TGTGCCAGCAGTTTGTTACAGGGGATAGCCAAAAACATTCAGTACTTC. Its protein is CASSLLQGIAKNIQYF.

This sequence joins TRBV28 and TRBJ2-7; no firm D call. CDR1 is MDHEN and CDR2 is SYDVKM in the germline V gene. The length of the CDR3 is 12 residues. The DNA for the CDR3 is TGTGGGTCAACAGATGCGAACTACGAGCAGTACTTC. This translates into CGSTDANYEQYF.

On this clone: It is likely a read error, because the conserved phenylalanine at the end of the CDR3 is missing. V is TRBV9 and J is TRBJ1-1; 8 bases are a match to TRBD1. Germline lookup yields CDR1 SGDLS and CDR2 YYNGEE. CDR3 length equals 15 residues. J lost 6 bases, V lost 3 bases, and 10 bases had no gene match. This CDR3 reads CASSAMTGVVAEAFL. Written as DNA, the CDR3 is TGTGCCAGCAGCGCGATGACAGGGGTGGTCGCTGAAGCTTTCCTT.

The J gene is TRBJ2-7, the V gene TRBV27; tentatively, D is TRBD1 (5 bases). From germline, CDR1 is MNHEY and CDR2 SMNVEV (reference sequence). The V end lost 6 bases, the J end lost 2 bases, and 14 bases lay between the germline ends. This CDR3 has 14 residues. The CDR3 sequence is CASRRTIGPYEQYF. The CDR3 DNA reads TGTGCCAGCAGGAGGACAATAGGCCCCTACGAGCAGTACTTC.

The CDR3 reads CSVVRDSYEQYF. The CDR3 DNA reads as TGCAGCGTTGTTCGGGACTCCTACGAGCAGTACTTC. The rearrangement links TRBV29-1 to TRBJ2-7; maybe TRBD2 (5 bases). CDR1 is SQVTM, CDR2 ANQGSEA, per germline. The ends were cut back, 4 bases at V and 0 bases at J, with 7 bases in the middle. The CDR3 is made up of 12 amino acids.

This clone has just one count. Here the CDR3 DNA reads TGTGCCAGCTCACCAGACCAGATAACGCAGTATTTT. Its translation is CASSPDQITQYF. The chain has TRBV18 and TRBJ2-3; D not certain. The CDR3 has 12 amino acids. Germline values: CDR1 KGHSH, CDR2 LQKENI. V lost 2 bases and J 9 bases, leaving 9 bases between the germline ends.

V and J are TRBV19 and TRBJ2-2, with 9 bases identical to TRBD1. Trimming cost V 1 base and J 2 bases; bases outside gene matches: 8. The CDR3 is made up of 18 amino acids. The germline V gene has CDR1 LNHDA and CDR2 SQIVND (reference sequence). CDR3 in amino acids: CASSIGKGGQGNTGELFF. In DNA, the CDR3 is TGTGCCAGTAGTATAGGAAAGGGGGGACAGGGTAACACCGGGGAGCTGTTTTTT.

The gene calls are TRBV6-1 and TRBJ2-7, with D hard to call. Germline CDR1 and CDR2: MNHNS and SASEGT. Trimming left V 0 bases short and J 2 bases short, with 8 bases between. The CDR3 is 14 amino acids. The CDR3 loop is CASSEAGSTYEQYF. The CDR3 DNA is TGTGCCAGCAGTGAAGCGGGGTCCACCTACGAGCAGTACTTC.

This clone has only one observation. This chain joins TRBV18 and TRBJ2-1, with 10 bases identical to TRBD2. With 2 bases clipped from V and 4 bases from J, the junction kept 5 bases outside the gene matches. This CDR3 contains 16 residues. CDR1 KGHSH and CDR2 LQKENI come from the germline V gene. The CDR3 here is CASSPSSGRSYNEQFF. For the CDR3, the DNA is TGTGCCAGCTCACCAAGTAGCGGGAGGTCGTACAATGAGCAGTTCTTC. Supplemented by reference TRBV18 and TRBJ2-1, the full variable domain reads NAGVMQNPRHLVRRRGQEARLRCSPMKGHSHVYWYRQLPEEGLKFMVYLQKENIIDESGMPKERFSAEFPKEGPSILRIQQVVRGDSAAYFCASSPSSGRSYNEQFFGPGTRLTVL.

This rearrangement joins TRBV6-5 to TRBJ1-1, with 9 positions matching TRBD1. The CDR3 totals 15 residues. Germline CDR1 is MNHEY and CDR2 is SVGAGI. The junction had 7 bases not matched to a gene; V was cut back by 7 bases and J by 1 base. This chain's CDR3 is CASNPQGASNTEAFF. CDR3 sequence (DNA): TGTGCCAGCAACCCACAGGGGGCATCGAACACTGAAGCTTTCTTT.

CDR3 protein: CASSQTGGRGNTIYF. DNA of the CDR3: TGCGCCAGCAGCCAAACGGGGGGTCGGGGAAACACCATATATTTT. The chain carries TRBV4-1 and TRBJ1-3; D is possibly TRBD1 (5 bases). Deletions cut 2 bases from V and 4 bases from J, with 12 bases between. CDR1 is MGHRA, CDR2 YSYEKL, per germline. The CDR3 consists of 15 residues.

This clone was picked up one time. The chain recombines TRBV5-1 with TRBJ2-7; D call uncertain. Germline CDR1 and CDR2: SGHRS and YFSETQ. The CDR3 contains 13 residues. Trimming stripped 7 bases from V and 6 bases from J, with 17 bases between. The CDR3 loop reads CASGLSPSTEQYF. The CDR3 DNA reads as TGCGCCAGCGGGTTGTCGCCGTCGACCGAGCAGTACTTC.

The chain joins TRBV30 to TRBJ2-2; no firm D call. Germline V gene lookup returns CDR1 GTSNPN and CDR2 SVGIG (reference sequence). This CDR3 is built from 13 residues. Trimming removed 2 bases at V and 4 bases at J, with 8 bases between. CDR3 in DNA: TGTGCCTGGAGTATCCGGACCACCGGGGAGCTGTTTTTT. Translation: CAWSIRTTGELFF.

This clone has just one count. The chain uses TRBV9 and TRBJ1-3; TRBD1 might be the D (5 bases). Germline V gene lookup returns CDR1 SGDLS and CDR2 YYNGEE. Trimming took 7 bases from V and 3 from J, leaving 20 bases between them. This CDR3 has 16 residues. The CDR3 sequence is CASSGGIGSGGNTIYF. CDR3 sequence (DNA): TGTGCCAGCTCCGGGGGTATAGGGTCCGGTGGAAACACCATATATTTT.

The J gene is TRBJ2-5, the V gene TRBV30; no clear D. This CDR3 is 13 amino acids long. The ends were cut back, 0 bases at V and 2 bases at J, with 7 bases in the middle. Looked up from germline, CDR1 is GTSNPN and CDR2 is SVGIG (reference sequence). The CDR3 loop reads CAWSVRRQETQYF. The CDR3 DNA reads as TGTGCCTGGAGTGTACGGCGGCAAGAGACCCAGTACTTC.

The chain recombines TRBV2 with TRBJ1-5; possible D gene TRBD1, 5 bases. Germline loops: CDR1 SNHLY, CDR2 FYNNEI. V was clipped by 6 bases and J by 7 bases, with 7 bases between them. The CDR3 has 11 amino acids. CDR3 sequence: CASRTGQPQHF. CDR3 coding DNA: TGTGCCAGCAGAACAGGACAGCCCCAGCATTTT.

This sequence joins TRBV20-1 and TRBJ2-1; D is undetermined. Per germline, CDR1 DFQATT and CDR2 SNEGSKA (reference sequence). V was clipped by 7 bases and J by 4 bases, with 5 bases between them. The CDR3 covers 10 residues. CDR3 bases: TGCAGTGTAGGGTACAATGAGCAGTTCTTC. It codes for CSVGYNEQFF.

The genes are TRBV7-9 and TRBJ1-4, with a weak D call TRBD1 (5 bases). This CDR3 contains 17 residues. Trimming took off 5 bases at V and 0 bases at J, with 16 bases between the two ends. Germline CDR1 reads SEHNR; CDR2 reads FQNEAQ (reference sequence). The CDR3: CASSPGVGTATNEKLFF. CDR3 in DNA: TGTGCCAGCAGCCCGGGGGTGGGGACTGCAACTAATGAAAAACTGTTTTTT.

J is TRBJ1-3 and V is TRBV6-5; D ambiguous. CDR3 length: 15 residues. Germline lookup yields CDR1 MNHEY and CDR2 SVGAGI. Trimming took off 6 bases at V and 4 bases at J, with 16 bases between the two ends. This CDR3 is CASRPPGSLGNTIYF. The CDR3, as DNA: TGTGCCAGCAGACCTCCGGGGTCCCTCGGAAACACCATATATTTT.

V usage is TRBV2 and J usage is TRBJ1-4; 9 bases map to TRBD1. The trim removed 4 bases at V and 3 bases at J, leaving 12 bases unmatched. Germline V CDR1 and CDR2: SNHLY, FYNNEI. The CDR3 is 18 amino acids. The CDR3 reads CASSGGVRDRASNEKLFF. The CDR3 coding sequence is TGTGCCAGCAGTGGGGGAGTACGGGACAGGGCCTCTAATGAAAAACTGTTTTTT.